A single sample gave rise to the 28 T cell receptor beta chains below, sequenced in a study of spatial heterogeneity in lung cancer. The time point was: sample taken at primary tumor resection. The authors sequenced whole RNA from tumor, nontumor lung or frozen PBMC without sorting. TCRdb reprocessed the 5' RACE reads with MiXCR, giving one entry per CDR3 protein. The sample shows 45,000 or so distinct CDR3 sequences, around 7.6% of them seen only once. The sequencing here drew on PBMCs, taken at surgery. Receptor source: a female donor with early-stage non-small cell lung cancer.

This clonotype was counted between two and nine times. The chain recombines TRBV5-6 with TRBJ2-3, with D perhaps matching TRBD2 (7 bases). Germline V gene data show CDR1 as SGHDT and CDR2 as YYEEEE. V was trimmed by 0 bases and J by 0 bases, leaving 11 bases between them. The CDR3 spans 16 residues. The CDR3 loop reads CASSLVGGASTDTQYF. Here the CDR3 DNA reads TGTGCCAGCAGCTTGGTGGGGGGGGCGAGCACAGATACGCAGTATTTT.

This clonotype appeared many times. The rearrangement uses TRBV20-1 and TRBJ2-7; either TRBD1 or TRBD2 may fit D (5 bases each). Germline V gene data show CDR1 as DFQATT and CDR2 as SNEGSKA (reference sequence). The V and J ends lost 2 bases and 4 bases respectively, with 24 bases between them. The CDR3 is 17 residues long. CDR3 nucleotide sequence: TGCAGTGCTAGAAGTCAGGGAGCAGGATCCCTCGGATACGAGCAGTACTTC. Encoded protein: CSARSQGAGSLGYEQYF.

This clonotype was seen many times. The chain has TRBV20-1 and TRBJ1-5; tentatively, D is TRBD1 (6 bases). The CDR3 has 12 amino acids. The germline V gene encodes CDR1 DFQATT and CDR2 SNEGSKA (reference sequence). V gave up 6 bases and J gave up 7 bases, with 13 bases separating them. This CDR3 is CSADTGQQPQHF. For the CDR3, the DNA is TGCAGTGCCGATACTGGACAGCAGCCCCAGCATTTT.

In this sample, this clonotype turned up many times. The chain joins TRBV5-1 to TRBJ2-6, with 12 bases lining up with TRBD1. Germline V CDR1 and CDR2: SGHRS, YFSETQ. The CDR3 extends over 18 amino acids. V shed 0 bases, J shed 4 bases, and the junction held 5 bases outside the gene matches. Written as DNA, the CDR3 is TGCGCCAGCAGCTTGGCCGGGACAGGGGGCATCGGGGCCAACGTCCTGACTTTC. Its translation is CASSLAGTGGIGANVLTF.

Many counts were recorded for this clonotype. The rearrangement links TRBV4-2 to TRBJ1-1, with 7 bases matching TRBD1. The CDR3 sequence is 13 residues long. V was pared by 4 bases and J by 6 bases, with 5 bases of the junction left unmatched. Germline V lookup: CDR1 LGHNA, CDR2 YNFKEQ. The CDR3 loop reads CASSRRQGPEAFF. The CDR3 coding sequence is TGTGCCAGCAGCCGCCGACAGGGTCCTGAAGCTTTCTTT.

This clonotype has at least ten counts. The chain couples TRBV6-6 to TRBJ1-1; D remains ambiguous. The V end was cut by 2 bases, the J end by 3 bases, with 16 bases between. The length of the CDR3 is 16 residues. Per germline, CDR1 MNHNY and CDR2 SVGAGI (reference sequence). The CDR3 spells CASSYGAGELDTEAFF. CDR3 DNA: TGTGCCAGCAGTTACGGCGCAGGAGAGTTGGACACTGAAGCTTTCTTT.

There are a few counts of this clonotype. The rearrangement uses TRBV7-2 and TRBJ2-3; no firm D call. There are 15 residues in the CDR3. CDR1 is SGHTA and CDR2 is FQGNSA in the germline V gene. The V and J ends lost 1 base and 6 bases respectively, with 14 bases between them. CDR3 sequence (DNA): TGTGCCAGCAGCTTAGAACCCACCCCCGGGGATACGCAGTATTTT. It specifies CASSLEPTPGDTQYF.

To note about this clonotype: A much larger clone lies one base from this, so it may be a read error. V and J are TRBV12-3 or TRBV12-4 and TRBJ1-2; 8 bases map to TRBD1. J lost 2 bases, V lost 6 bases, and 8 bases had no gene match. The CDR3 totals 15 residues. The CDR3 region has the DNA TGTGCCAGCAGCCCCCCGGGACAGGAAAACTATGGCTACACCTTC. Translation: CASSPPGQENYGYTF.

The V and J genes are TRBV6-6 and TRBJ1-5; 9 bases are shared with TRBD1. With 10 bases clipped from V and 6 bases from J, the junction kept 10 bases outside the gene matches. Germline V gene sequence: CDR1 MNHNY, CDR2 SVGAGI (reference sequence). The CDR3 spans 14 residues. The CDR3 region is CATTGGQGGQPQHF. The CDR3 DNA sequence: TGTGCCACCACCGGGGGACAGGGAGGTCAGCCCCAGCATTTT.

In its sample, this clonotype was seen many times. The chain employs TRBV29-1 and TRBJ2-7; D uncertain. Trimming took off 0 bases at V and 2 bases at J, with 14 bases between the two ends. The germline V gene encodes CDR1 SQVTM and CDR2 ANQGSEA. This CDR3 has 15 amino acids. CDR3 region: CSVEERGRLTYEQYF. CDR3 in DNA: TGCAGCGTTGAAGAGCGCGGCAGGTTGACCTACGAGCAGTACTTC.

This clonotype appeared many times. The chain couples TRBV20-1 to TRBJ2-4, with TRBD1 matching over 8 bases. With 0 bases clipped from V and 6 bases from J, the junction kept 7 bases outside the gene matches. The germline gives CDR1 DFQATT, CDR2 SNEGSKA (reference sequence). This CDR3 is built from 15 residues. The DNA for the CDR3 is TGCAGTGCTAGAGACACCCTAGGGACAGGAAACATTCAGTACTTC. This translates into CSARDTLGTGNIQYF.

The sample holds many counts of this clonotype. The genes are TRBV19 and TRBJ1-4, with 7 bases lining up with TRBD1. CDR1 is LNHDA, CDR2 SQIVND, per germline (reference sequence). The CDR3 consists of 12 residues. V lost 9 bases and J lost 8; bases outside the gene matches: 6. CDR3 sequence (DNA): TGTGCCAGCAAGGACAGGCGCGAAAAACTGTTTTTT. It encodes CASKDRREKLFF.

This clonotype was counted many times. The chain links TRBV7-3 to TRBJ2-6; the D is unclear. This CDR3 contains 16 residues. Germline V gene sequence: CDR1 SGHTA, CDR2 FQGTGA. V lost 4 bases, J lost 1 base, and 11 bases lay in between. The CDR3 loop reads CASSYRGASGANVLTF. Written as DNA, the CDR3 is TGTGCCAGCAGCTACCGAGGCGCTTCTGGGGCCAACGTCCTGACTTTC.

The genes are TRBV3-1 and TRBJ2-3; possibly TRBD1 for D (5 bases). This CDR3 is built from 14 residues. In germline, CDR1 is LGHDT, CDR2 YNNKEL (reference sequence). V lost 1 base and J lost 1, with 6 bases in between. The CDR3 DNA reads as TGTGCCAGCAGCCAAGGCAGGGGCACAGATACGCAGTATTTT. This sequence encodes CASSQGRGTDTQYF.

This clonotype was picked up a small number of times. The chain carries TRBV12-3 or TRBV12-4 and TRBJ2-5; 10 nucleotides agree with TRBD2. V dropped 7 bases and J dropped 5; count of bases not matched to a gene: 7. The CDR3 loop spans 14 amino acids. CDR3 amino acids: CASNQAGGLETQYF. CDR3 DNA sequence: TGTGCCAGCAATCAAGCGGGGGGGTTGGAGACCCAGTACTTC.

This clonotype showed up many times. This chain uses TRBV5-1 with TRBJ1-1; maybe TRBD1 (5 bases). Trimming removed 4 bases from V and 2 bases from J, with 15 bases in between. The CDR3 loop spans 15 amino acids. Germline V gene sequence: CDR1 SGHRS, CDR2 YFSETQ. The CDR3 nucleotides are TGCGCCAGCAGCCCGGGGGGGAGTCGTAACACTGAAGCTTTCTTT. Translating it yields CASSPGGSRNTEAFF.

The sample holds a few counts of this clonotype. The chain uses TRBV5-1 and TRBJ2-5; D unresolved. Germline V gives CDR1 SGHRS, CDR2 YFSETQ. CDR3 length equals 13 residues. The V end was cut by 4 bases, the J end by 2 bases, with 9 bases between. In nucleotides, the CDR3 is TGCGCCAGCAGCGTGTCAGATCAAGAGACCCAGTACTTC. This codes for CASSVSDQETQYF. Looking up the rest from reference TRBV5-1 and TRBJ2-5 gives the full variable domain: KAGVTQTPRYLIKTRGQQVTLSCSPISGHRSVSWYQQTPGQGLQFLFEYFSETQRNKGNFPGRFSGRQFSNSRSEMNVSTLELGDSALYLCASSVSDQETQYFGPGTRLLVL.

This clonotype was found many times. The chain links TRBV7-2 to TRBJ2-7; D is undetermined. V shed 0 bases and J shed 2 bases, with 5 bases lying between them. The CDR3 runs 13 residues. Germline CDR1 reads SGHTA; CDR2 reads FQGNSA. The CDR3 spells CASSLAGPYEQYF. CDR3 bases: TGTGCCAGCAGCTTAGCCGGGCCCTACGAGCAGTACTTC.

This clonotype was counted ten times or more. In DNA form, the CDR3 reads TGTGCCTGGAGCGAGACAGTCATATCCAATCAGCCCCAGCATTTT. Translated, it gives CAWSETVISNQPQHF. This sequence joins TRBV30 and TRBJ1-5, with a weak D call TRBD1 (5 bases). This CDR3 is built from 15 residues. The V gene's germline CDR1 is GTSNPN and CDR2 SVGIG (reference sequence). V was trimmed by 3 bases and J by 3 bases, leaving 15 bases between them.

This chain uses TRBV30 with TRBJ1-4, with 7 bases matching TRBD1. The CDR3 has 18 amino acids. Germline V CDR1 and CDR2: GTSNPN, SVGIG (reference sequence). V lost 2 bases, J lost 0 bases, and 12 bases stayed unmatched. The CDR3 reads CAWSINSGTAPTNEKLFF. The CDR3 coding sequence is TGTGCCTGGAGTATTAATTCCGGGACAGCTCCAACTAATGAAAAACTGTTTTTT.

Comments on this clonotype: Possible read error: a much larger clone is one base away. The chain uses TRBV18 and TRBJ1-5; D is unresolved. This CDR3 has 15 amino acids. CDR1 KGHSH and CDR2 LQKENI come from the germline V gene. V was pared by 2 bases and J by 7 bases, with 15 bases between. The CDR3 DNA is TGTGCCAGCTCACCAATCCAAGGGAACAAACAGCCCCAGCATTTT. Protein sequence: CASSPIQGNKQPQHF.

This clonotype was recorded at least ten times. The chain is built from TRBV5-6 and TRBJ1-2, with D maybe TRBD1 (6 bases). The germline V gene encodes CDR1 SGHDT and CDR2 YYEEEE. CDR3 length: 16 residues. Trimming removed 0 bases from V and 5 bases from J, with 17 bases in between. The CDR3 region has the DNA TGTGCCAGCAGCTTGGCGGCCTTGGACAGCAAATATGGCTACACCTTC. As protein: CASSLAALDSKYGYTF.

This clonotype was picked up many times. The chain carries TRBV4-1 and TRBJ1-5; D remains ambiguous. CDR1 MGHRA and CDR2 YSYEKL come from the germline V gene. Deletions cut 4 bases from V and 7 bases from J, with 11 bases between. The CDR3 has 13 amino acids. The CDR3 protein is CASSPAERQPQHF. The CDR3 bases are TGCGCCAGCAGCCCTGCGGAGAGGCAGCCCCAGCATTTT.

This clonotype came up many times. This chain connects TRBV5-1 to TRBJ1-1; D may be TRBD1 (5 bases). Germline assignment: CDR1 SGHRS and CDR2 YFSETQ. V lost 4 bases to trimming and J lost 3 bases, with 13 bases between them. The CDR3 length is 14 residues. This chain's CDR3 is CASSPDGADTEAFF. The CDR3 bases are TGCGCCAGCAGCCCGGATGGGGCTGACACTGAAGCTTTCTTT.

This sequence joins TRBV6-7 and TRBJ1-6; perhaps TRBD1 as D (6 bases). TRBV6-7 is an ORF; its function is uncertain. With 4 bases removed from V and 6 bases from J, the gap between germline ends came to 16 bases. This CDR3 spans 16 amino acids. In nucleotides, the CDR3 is TGTGCCAGCAGTTCACCCGGGACAACCTTTAATTCACCCCTCCACTTT. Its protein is CASSSPGTTFNSPLHF.

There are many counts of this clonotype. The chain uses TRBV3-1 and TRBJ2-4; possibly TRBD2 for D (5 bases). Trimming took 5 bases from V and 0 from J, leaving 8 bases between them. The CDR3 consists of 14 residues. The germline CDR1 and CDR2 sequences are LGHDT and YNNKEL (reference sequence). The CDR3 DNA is TGTGCCAGCAGCATCGAGGGAGCCAAAAACATTCAGTACTTC. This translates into CASSIEGAKNIQYF.

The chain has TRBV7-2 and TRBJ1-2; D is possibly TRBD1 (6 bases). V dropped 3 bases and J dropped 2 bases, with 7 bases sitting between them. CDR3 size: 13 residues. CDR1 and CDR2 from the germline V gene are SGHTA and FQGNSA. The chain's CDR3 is CASSFGQNYGYTF. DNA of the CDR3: TGTGCCAGCAGCTTTGGACAGAACTATGGCTACACCTTC.

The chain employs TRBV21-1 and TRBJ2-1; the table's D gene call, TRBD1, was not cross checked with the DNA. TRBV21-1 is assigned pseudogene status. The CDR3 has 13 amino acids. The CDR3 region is CASSKGEGIGQFF. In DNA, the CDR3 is TGTGCCAGCAGCAAAGGCGAGGGGATTGGGCAGTTCTTC.